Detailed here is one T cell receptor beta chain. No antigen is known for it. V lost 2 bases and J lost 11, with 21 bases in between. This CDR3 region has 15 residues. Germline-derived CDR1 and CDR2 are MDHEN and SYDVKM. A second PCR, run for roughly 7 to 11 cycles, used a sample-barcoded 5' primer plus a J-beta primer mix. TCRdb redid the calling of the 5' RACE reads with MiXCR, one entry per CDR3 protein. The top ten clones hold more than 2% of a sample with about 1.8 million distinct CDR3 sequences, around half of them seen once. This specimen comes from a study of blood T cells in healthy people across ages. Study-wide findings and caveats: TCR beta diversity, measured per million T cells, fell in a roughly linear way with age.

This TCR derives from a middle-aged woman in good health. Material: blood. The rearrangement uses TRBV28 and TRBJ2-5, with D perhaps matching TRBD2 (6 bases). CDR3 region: CASSLVEAGPQIQYF. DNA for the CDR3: TGTGCCAGCAGTTTAGTAGAGGCGGGACCGCAGATTCAGTACTTC.